Presented here are 25 T cell receptor beta chains from one specimen sequenced in a study of CD8 T cells in Susac syndrome. RNA was extracted with the RNeasy kit, and a quantity of roughly 0.45 to 1 ug was reverse transcribed using random hexamers. TCRdb processed the immunoSEQ multiplex PCR reads anew with MiXCR; each CDR3 protein has one entry. Here the sample spans 100,000 or so distinct CDR3 sequences, 95% being singletons. What was sequenced was CD8+ T cells from PBMCs. The receptors were sampled from a human donor with Susac syndrome.

The chain employs TRBV7-9 and TRBJ2-7, with D perhaps TRBD1 (5 bases). Trimming took off 7 bases at V and 0 bases at J, with 10 bases between the two ends. CDR1 is SEHNR and CDR2 is FQNEAQ in the germline V gene (reference sequence). The CDR3 extends over 13 amino acids. CDR3 in amino acids: CASTLDSSYEQYF. The CDR3 DNA reads as TGTGCCAGCACTCTTGACAGCTCCTACGAGCAGTACTTC.

The V and J genes are TRBV6-5 and TRBJ2-7; D unresolved. This CDR3 comprises 11 residues. Germline assignment: CDR1 MNHEY and CDR2 SVGAGI. V was trimmed by 3 bases and J by 7 bases, leaving 7 bases between them. CDR3 coding DNA: TGTGCCAGCAGTTATAACGGGGAGCAGTACTTC. Residues: CASSYNGEQYF.

The chain joins TRBV19 to TRBJ2-1; maybe TRBD2 (6 bases). The V gene's germline CDR1 is LNHDA and CDR2 SQIVND (reference sequence). V lost 3 bases to trimming and J lost 1 base, with 10 bases between them. The CDR3 runs to 15 residues. The CDR3 bases are TGTGCCAGTAGTATCTGGCTAGCGTCCTACAATGAGCAGTTCTTC. This translates into CASSIWLASYNEQFF.

This clonotype has just one count. The chain recombines TRBV28 with TRBJ2-7; no definite D call. In germline, CDR1 is MDHEN, CDR2 SYDVKM. The CDR3 has 12 residues. The ends were cut back, 7 bases at V and 3 bases at J, with 10 bases in the middle. CDR3 region: CASTSSSYEQYF. The CDR3 DNA reads TGTGCCAGCACCTCCTCAAGCTACGAGCAGTACTTC.

The genes are TRBV19 and TRBJ2-7, with D uncertain. Germline values: CDR1 LNHDA, CDR2 SQIVND (reference sequence). CDR3 length: 13 amino acids. The V gene lost 4 bases and the J gene lost 8 bases, with 15 bases spanning the gap. The CDR3 loop is CASSKGPTGQQYF. DNA for the CDR3: TGTGCCAGTAGTAAAGGGCCCACCGGGCAGCAGTACTTC.

The chain is built from TRBV20-1 and TRBJ1-5; TRBD1 might be the D (5 bases). V lost 1 base and J 1 base, leaving 20 bases between the germline ends. Germline V gene data show CDR1 as DFQATT and CDR2 as SNEGSKA (reference sequence). The CDR3 spans 18 residues. The CDR3, as DNA: TGCAGTGCTAGAGGTCGGTCCAGGGACCACATCAGCAATCAGCCCCAGCATTTT. It specifies CSARGRSRDHISNQPQHF.

The rearrangement links TRBV5-1 to TRBJ2-6; D might be TRBD1 (6 bases). This CDR3 has 16 residues. Looked up from germline, CDR1 is SGHRS and CDR2 is YFSETQ. Trimming stripped 0 bases from V and 2 bases from J, with 9 bases between. CDR3 region: CASSLVQGTGANVLTF. The CDR3 bases are TGCGCCAGCAGCTTGGTTCAGGGGACTGGGGCCAACGTCCTGACTTTC.

The chain carries TRBV25-1 and TRBJ1-6; tentative D call: TRBD1 (6 bases). The V gene's germline CDR1 is MGHDK and CDR2 SYGVNS. Trimming took 6 bases from V and 8 from J, leaving 14 bases between them. The CDR3 consists of 14 residues. CDR3 nucleotide sequence: TGTGCCAGCAGCGGGGGCTCCTCGCATTCACCCCTCCACTTT. Protein: CASSGGSSHSPLHF.

The V and J genes are TRBV2 and TRBJ2-1; D not certain. In germline, CDR1 is SNHLY, CDR2 FYNNEI. Trimming removed 8 bases at V and 0 bases at J, with 8 bases between. The CDR3 has 13 residues. CDR3 sequence reads: CASDKSSYNEQFF. In DNA, the CDR3 is TGTGCCAGCGACAAGAGCTCCTACAATGAGCAGTTCTTC.

This clonotype has only one observation. The chain joins TRBV12-3 or TRBV12-4 to TRBJ2-5; D is unclear. The V gene lost 3 bases and the J gene lost 3 bases, with 5 bases spanning the gap. The CDR3 is 12 residues long. Written as DNA, the CDR3 is TGTGCCAGCAGTTTTGCGGAAGAGACCCAGTACTTC. Amino acid sequence: CASSFAEETQYF.

This chain connects TRBV2 to TRBJ2-7; D may correspond to TRBD1 or TRBD2 (5 bases each). There are 14 residues in the CDR3. With 11 bases removed from V and 3 bases from J, the gap between germline ends came to 20 bases. Germline V gene lookup returns CDR1 SNHLY and CDR2 FYNNEI. The CDR3 here is CAGSGLARVYEQYF. As DNA, the CDR3 is TGTGCCGGCTCGGGGCTGGCGAGAGTCTACGAGCAGTACTTC.

This clonotype was observed a single time. The chain carries TRBV29-1 and TRBJ1-4; 9 bases align to TRBD1. Trimming took 6 bases from V and 8 from J; bases not matched to a gene: 1. This CDR3 contains 11 residues. CDR1 and CDR2 (germline): SQVTM, ANQGSEA. The CDR3 region has the DNA TGCAGCGTGGGACAGGGAGAAAAACTGTTTTTT. The encoded protein is CSVGQGEKLFF.

CDR3 loop: CASSSKWGVQETQYF. CDR3 sequence (DNA): TGTGCCAGCAGCTCAAAGTGGGGGGTCCAAGAGACCCAGTACTTC. The J gene is TRBJ2-5, the V gene TRBV5-6; maybe TRBD2 (6 bases). Trimming removed 3 bases from V and 1 base from J, with 13 bases in between. The germline V gene has CDR1 SGHDT and CDR2 YYEEEE. This CDR3 has 15 residues.

V is TRBV4-2 and J is TRBJ2-3; 15 positions match TRBD2. Per the germline V gene, CDR1 is LGHNA and CDR2 is YNFKEQ. The CDR3 is 15 amino acids. The trim removed 3 bases at V and 13 bases at J, leaving 8 bases unmatched. For the CDR3, the DNA is TGTGCCAGCAGCCAGGATGATGGGACTAGCGGGAGGAAGTATTTT. It is translated as CASSQDDGTSGRKYF.

The chain uses TRBV6-5 and TRBJ2-2; D possibly matches TRBD1 or TRBD2 (5 bases each). Per germline, CDR1 MNHEY and CDR2 SVGAGI. The CDR3 runs 14 residues. Trimming cost V 6 bases and J 8 bases, with 16 bases left between them. The CDR3 DNA follows: TGTGCCAGCAGCTACCCCGGGGCGTCGGGGGAGCTGTTTTTT. Amino acids: CASSYPGASGELFF.

This clonotype appeared a single time. This chain connects TRBV29-1 to TRBJ1-2; no definite D call. Germline V gene data show CDR1 as SQVTM and CDR2 as ANQGSEA. Trimming stripped 4 bases from V and 7 bases from J, with 13 bases between. The CDR3 extends over 12 amino acids. CDR3 bases: TGCAGCGTTGTGGGGATCAAGGGTGGCTACACCTTC. It specifies CSVVGIKGGYTF.

V gene TRBV9 combines with J gene TRBJ2-5; 8 positions match TRBD1. Trimming took 3 bases from V and 4 from J; bases not matched to a gene: 5. The germline CDR1 and CDR2 sequences are SGDLS and YYNGEE. The CDR3 runs to 14 residues. This CDR3 reads CASSDGQGSETQYF. Written as DNA, the CDR3 is TGTGCCAGCAGCGATGGACAGGGTTCAGAGACCCAGTACTTC.

The V gene is TRBV20-1, the J gene TRBJ2-1; 9 bases line up with TRBD2. The CDR3 has 14 residues. V trimming: 5 bases; J trimming: 0 bases; junction bases outside the gene matches: 2. CDR1 and CDR2 (germline): DFQATT, SNEGSKA (reference sequence). This CDR3 reads CSAYSGSSYNEQFF. In nucleotides, the CDR3 is TGCAGTGCTTATAGCGGGAGCTCCTACAATGAGCAGTTCTTC.

This clonotype was observed once. The genes are TRBV7-9 and TRBJ2-7; 8 nucleotides agree with TRBD1. Trimming took 1 base from V and 3 from J; bases not matched to a gene: 5. The CDR3 runs to 15 residues. The germline V gene has CDR1 SEHNR and CDR2 FQNEAQ (reference sequence). This CDR3 is CASSLGTGGYYEQYF. CDR3 nucleotide sequence: TGTGCCAGCAGCTTAGGAACAGGGGGATACTACGAGCAGTACTTC. The variable domain in full, with the rest retrieved from reference TRBV7-9 and TRBJ2-7, is DTGVSQNPRHKITKRGQNVTFRCDPISEHNRLYWYRQTLGQGPEFLTYFQNEAQLEKSRLLSDRFSAERPKGSFSTLEIQRTEQGDSAMYLCASSLGTGGYYEQYFGPGTRLTVT.

V gene TRBV29-1 combines with J gene TRBJ1-1; D perhaps matches TRBD1 (5 bases). Trimming took off 4 bases at V and 6 bases at J, with 12 bases between the two ends. The CDR3 has 12 amino acids. Germline assignment: CDR1 SQVTM and CDR2 ANQGSEA. CDR3 region: CSVGGGRAEAFF. The CDR3, as DNA: TGCAGCGTTGGCGGGGGACGCGCTGAAGCTTTCTTT.

This chain connects TRBV20-1 to TRBJ2-7; a possible D gene is TRBD2 (6 bases). Per germline, CDR1 DFQATT and CDR2 SNEGSKA (reference sequence). The CDR3 is 14 amino acids. Trimming took 4 bases from V and 1 from J, leaving 14 bases between them. The CDR3 nucleotides are TGCAGTGCTATTCCGGAGGGTGAGTCCTACGAGCAGTACTTC. Protein sequence: CSAIPEGESYEQYF.

This clonotype was found once. The chain links TRBV27 to TRBJ1-1, with no clear D. Trimming left V 5 bases short and J 3 bases short, with 16 bases between. The CDR3 has 15 amino acids. CDR1 MNHEY and CDR2 SMNVEV come from the germline V gene (reference sequence). The DNA of the CDR3 is TGTGCCAGCAGTCGAGATTATACCCGAGACACTGAAGCTTTCTTT. This gives the protein CASSRDYTRDTEAFF.

The CDR3 sequence is CASSRGSVGGWETQYF. CDR3 sequence (DNA): TGCGCCAGCAGCCGGGGATCGGTGGGGGGATGGGAGACCCAGTACTTC. The chain employs TRBV5-1 and TRBJ2-5, with TRBD2 as a possible D gene (6 bases). Germline lookup yields CDR1 SGHRS and CDR2 YFSETQ. V lost 4 bases and J lost 5, with 21 bases in between. The CDR3 runs 16 residues.

The sample holds one count of this clonotype. This chain connects TRBV12-3 or TRBV12-4 to TRBJ2-7, with 11 nucleotides matching TRBD2. V was pared by 3 bases and J by 3 bases, with 13 bases of the junction left unmatched. The CDR3 consists of 18 residues. The CDR3 sequence is CASSLNWPTGTSGYEQYF. Written as DNA, the CDR3 is TGTGCCAGCAGTTTGAATTGGCCGACCGGGACTAGCGGCTACGAGCAGTACTTC.

The chain combines TRBV5-6 with TRBJ2-5; D is ambiguous. The CDR3 totals 14 residues. Germline values: CDR1 SGHDT, CDR2 YYEEEE. The germline V and J ends were trimmed by 4 bases and 5 bases, with 15 bases remaining between them. CDR3 nucleotide sequence: TGTGCCAGCAGCCCCCGGGCCCTGAAGGAGACCCAGTACTTC. Its translation: CASSPRALKETQYF.